Each of the 15 T cell receptor beta chains below was sequenced from the same sample in a study of cytomegalovirus exposure and HLA in healthy donors. Amplification used 60 Vbeta primers and 13 Jbeta primers. Only in-frame clones appear in the TCRdb table, and some are missing; sequencing was by immunoSEQ multiplex PCR. Found here are 130,000 or so clones, around 80% of them singletons; the top ten hold 2.1%. The sample taken for sequencing was PBMCs. Source of these receptors: a man between 25 and 39 years old in good health and CMV-seronegative.

The chain couples TRBV14 to TRBJ2-3, with D possibly matching TRBD2 (6 bases). The CDR3 has 16 residues. V was pared by 3 bases and J by 3 bases, with 16 bases between. Germline V lookup: CDR1 SGHDN, CDR2 FVKESK. The CDR3: CASSHAAGTETDTQYF. Written as DNA, the CDR3 is TGTGCCAGCAGCCATGCTGCCGGGACTGAGACAGATACGCAGTATTTT.

This chain links TRBV21-1 with TRBJ2-5; the table calls TRBD2, which could not be checked here. TRBV21-1 is recorded as a pseudogene. CDR3 size: 12 residues. CDR3 residues: CASSMVRETQYF. The CDR3 nucleotides are TGTGCCAGCAGCATGGTGAGAGAGACCCAGTACTTC.

J is TRBJ2-5 and V is TRBV28; no firm D call. Germline assignment: CDR1 MDHEN and CDR2 SYDVKM. The CDR3 length is 12 residues. V lost 1 base and J 5 bases, leaving 5 bases between the germline ends. The CDR3 DNA is TGTGCCAGCAGTTTATTGCGGGAGACCCAGTACTTC. Translation: CASSLLRETQYF.

V usage is TRBV19 and J usage is TRBJ1-4; 11 bases are shared with TRBD1. The CDR3 extends over 15 amino acids. Germline V lookup: CDR1 LNHDA, CDR2 SQIVND (reference sequence). V lost 6 bases and J lost 8; bases outside the gene matches: 8. In nucleotides, the CDR3 is TGTGCCAGTAGCCACGGGGGACAGGGGGACGAAAAACTGTTTTTT. Translated: CASSHGGQGDEKLFF.

The rearrangement links TRBV5-1 to TRBJ2-1; the D is unclear. CDR1 is SGHRS, CDR2 YFSETQ, per germline. Trimming removed 0 bases from V and 4 bases from J, with 11 bases in between. This CDR3 contains 15 residues. The CDR3 reads CASSLDSQVYNEQFF. In DNA form, the CDR3 reads TGCGCCAGCAGCTTGGACTCCCAGGTTTACAATGAGCAGTTCTTC.

The V and J genes are TRBV5-4 and TRBJ2-5; D perhaps matches TRBD1 (6 bases). Germline CDR1 SGHNT, CDR2 YYREEE (reference sequence). The length of the CDR3 is 13 residues. V lost 5 bases to trimming and J lost 3 bases, with 11 bases between them. The CDR3 protein is CASRVGGKETQYF. In DNA, the CDR3 is TGTGCCAGCAGGGTAGGGGGTAAAGAGACCCAGTACTTC.

The chain links TRBV28 to TRBJ2-7, with 10 bases fitting TRBD1. V lost 7 bases and J lost 11; bases outside the gene matches: 17. Per germline, CDR1 MDHEN and CDR2 SYDVKM. The CDR3 totals 15 residues. Written as DNA, the CDR3 is TGTGCCAGCACCCCTCCCCCGGGACAGGGGAGGCGGGAGTACTTC. This encodes CASTPPPGQGRREYF.

V usage is TRBV11-2 and J usage is TRBJ1-1; D is unclear. This CDR3 contains 12 residues. Trimming cost V 0 bases and J 5 bases, with 4 bases left between them. CDR1 SGHAT and CDR2 FQNNGV come from the germline V gene. CDR3 in DNA: TGTGCCAGCAGCTTAGATCGTACTGAAGCTTTCTTT. Translated: CASSLDRTEAFF.

This chain uses TRBV7-8 with TRBJ2-1, with 8 positions matching TRBD2. This CDR3 has 16 residues. J lost 6 bases, V lost 1 base, and 8 bases had no gene match. CDR1 is SGHVS, CDR2 FQNEAQ, per germline. The CDR3 region has the DNA TGTGCCAGCAGCTTAGGTAAAGAGCGGGGGCGCAATGAGCAGTTCTTC. Its translation: CASSLGKERGRNEQFF.

This clone came up once. The chain uses TRBV19 and TRBJ2-3; 7 bases fit TRBD1. Losses at the gene ends were 5 bases for V and 5 bases for J; bases not matched to a gene: 16. This CDR3 region has 17 residues. Germline assignment: CDR1 LNHDA and CDR2 SQIVND (reference sequence). CDR3 DNA: TGTGCCAGTAGTGTCCTACCGGGACAGAAGGCGGGAGATACGCAGTATTTT. Its translation is CASSVLPGQKAGDTQYF. The full variable domain, completed using reference TRBV19 and TRBJ2-3, is DGGITQSPKYLFRKEGQNVTLSCEQNLNHDAMYWYRQDPGQGLRLIYYSQIVNDFQKGDIAEGYSVSREKKESFPLTVTSAQKNPTAFYLCASSVLPGQKAGDTQYFGPGTRLTVL.

The J gene is TRBJ1-2, the V gene TRBV5-1; TRBD1 agrees at 12 bases. J was trimmed by 4 bases and V by 3 bases; bases with no gene match: 1. The CDR3 is 14 residues long. The germline V gene encodes CDR1 SGHRS and CDR2 YFSETQ. CDR3 in DNA: TGCGCCAGCAGCTCGGGACAGGGGGCCTATGGCTACACCTTC. Translation: CASSSGQGAYGYTF. Full variable domain (rest looked up from reference TRBV5-1 and TRBJ1-2): KAGVTQTPRYLIKTRGQQVTLSCSPISGHRSVSWYQQTPGQGLQFLFEYFSETQRNKGNFPGRFSGRQFSNSRSEMNVSTLELGDSALYLCASSSGQGAYGYTFGSGTRLTVV.

The V call is TRBV5-1, the J call TRBJ2-2; the D gene is possibly TRBD2 (7 bases). Per the germline V gene, CDR1 is SGHRS and CDR2 is YFSETQ. With 1 base removed from V and 0 bases from J, the gap between germline ends came to 10 bases. This CDR3 contains 16 residues. CDR3 nucleotide sequence: TGCGCCAGCAGCTTGTGGGGGGGGCCGAACACCGGGGAGCTGTTTTTT. It yields the protein CASSLWGGPNTGELFF.

The sample holds one count of this clone. The rearrangement links TRBV7-6 to TRBJ2-2; 9 bases align to TRBD1. Germline trimming cut 5 bases from V and 7 bases from J; bases unmatched to any gene: 8. The CDR3 contains 15 residues. In germline, CDR1 is SGHVS, CDR2 FNYEAQ. CDR3 nucleotides: TGTGCCAGCAGCCACAGGGGGCTAAATGGCGGGGAGCTGTTTTTT. It codes for CASSHRGLNGGELFF.

The gene calls are TRBV19 and TRBJ2-2, with TRBD1 matching 7 bases. The ends lost 5 bases at V and 5 bases at J; junction bases unmatched: 2. The CDR3 runs to 13 residues. CDR1 and CDR2 from the germline V gene are LNHDA and SQIVND (reference sequence). CDR3 region: CASSDRVTGELFF. The DNA of the CDR3 is TGTGCCAGTAGTGACAGGGTTACCGGGGAGCTGTTTTTT.

The gene calls are TRBV7-2 and TRBJ2-2, with TRBD1 matching 9 bases. V trimming: 5 bases; J trimming: 3 bases; junction bases outside the gene matches: 7. The CDR3 spans 16 residues. Germline V lookup: CDR1 SGHTA, CDR2 FQGNSA. The chain's CDR3 is CASSQPGQGHTGELFF. CDR3 DNA sequence: TGTGCCAGCAGCCAGCCGGGACAGGGCCACACCGGGGAGCTGTTTTTT.